This T cell receptor beta chain was observed in a study of blood T cell repertoires in COVID-19 (TCRdb year 2020). Notes on the research overall: Collaborator samples came from the United States, Italy and Spain and covered acute and convalescent phases of COVID-19. Where available, HLA class I and class II types were obtained from metadata supplied by the sample provider rather than from assay-based typing. Sample metadata almost always included a de-identified subject ID, COVID-19 status, age in years and sex. The material from the prospective study consisted of cDNA or gDNA derived from T cells, B-cell-depleted T cells, or PBMCs. The samples were drawn from the first 160 participants of the ongoing ImmuneRACE study and from 1,254 subjects provided by 6 global collaborators. The repertoires were released in a freely available public database meant as a resource for research on the immune response to SARS-CoV-2. Subjects who had been exposed to COVID-19, were actively infected with it, or had recovered from it provided the deeply sampled blood TCRbeta repertoires that made up the dataset.

CDR1 and CDR2 are drawn from the germline V gene (reference sequence): GTSNPN, SVGIG. The CDR3 runs 15 amino acids, cysteine and phenylalanine included. The sequence is cut down to CDR3 DNA, 45 bases in frame from base 1. The junction shows trimming of 6 bases on V and 2 bases on J, plus 18 bases between the germline ends. Remarks on this clone: No cognate antigen has been identified for it. No much larger clone exists at a distance of one base, and base qualities are not known.

TCRbeta CDR3 regions were amplified from genomic DNA by means of the immunoSEQ Assay, a bias-controlled multiplex PCR. The published analysis was carried out like this. Nucleated cell counts per sample were estimated from amplification of reference gene primers within the assay. To quantify the absolute abundance of each unique TCRbeta CDR3 rearrangement, sequence reads were collapsed and filtered. For each sample, productive Simpson clonality was calculated as the square root of Simpson's diversity index over productive rearrangements. TCRdb re-hosts the immuneACCESS table, in-frame sequences only. Its copies lack some clones; in the studies checked, an unresolved V gene accounts for under half of them, and the cause for the rest is not known. V, J and clone size reflect that table, while D and trimming were determined from the DNA. The sample data list some 130,000 clones, and more than 85% of these were observed just once. Roughly 2.9% of the sample is held by the ten biggest clonotypes.

Each collaborating institution followed its own protocols to collect whole blood in K2EDTA tubes. Collaborator samples were shipped for TCRbeta analysis as frozen whole blood, isolated PBMCs, or DNA extracted from either sample type. What the work shows at the level of the full study, not this receptor alone: The quantity of clinical and demographic metadata differed by source and by participant and was supplied without curation.

This sequence originates from a man aged 60 to 69 with active or convalescent COVID-19. The sample was peripheral blood. This sequence uses TRBV30 and TRBJ2-3, with TRBD1 perhaps the D gene, on 8 matching bases. The nucleotide sequence reads as follows: TGTGCCTGCACACCGGGGGGACAGGCCACAGATACGCAGTATTTT. The encoded protein is CACTPGGQATDTQYF.